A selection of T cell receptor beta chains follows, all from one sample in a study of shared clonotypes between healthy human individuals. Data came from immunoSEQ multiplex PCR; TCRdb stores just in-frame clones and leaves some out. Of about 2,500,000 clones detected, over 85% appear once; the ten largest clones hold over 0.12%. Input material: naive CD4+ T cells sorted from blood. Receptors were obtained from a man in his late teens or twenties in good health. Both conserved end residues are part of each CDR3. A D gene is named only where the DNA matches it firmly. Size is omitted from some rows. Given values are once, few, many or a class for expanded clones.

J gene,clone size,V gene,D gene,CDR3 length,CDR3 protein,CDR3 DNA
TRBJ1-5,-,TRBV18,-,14,CASSAGVSNQPQHF,TGTGCCAGCTCAGCCGGGGTTAGCAATCAGCCCCAGCATTTT
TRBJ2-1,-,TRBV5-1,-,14,CASFDQGPYNEQFF,TGCGCCAGCTTCGATCAGGGGCCCTACAATGAGCAGTTCTTC
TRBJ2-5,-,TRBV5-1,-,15,CASSLSRYHQETQYF,TGCGCCAGCAGCTTGTCAAGGTACCACCAAGAGACCCAGTACTTC
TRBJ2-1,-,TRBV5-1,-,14,CASSFGGSYNEQFF,TGCGCCAGCAGCTTTGGGGGTTCCTACAATGAGCAGTTCTTC
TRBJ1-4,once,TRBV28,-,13,CASVGGRYEKLFF,TGTGCCAGCGTGGGGGGAAGGTATGAAAAACTGTTTTTT
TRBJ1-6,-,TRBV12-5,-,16,CASGSYGGIWKSPLHF,TGTGCTAGTGGTTCCTATGGCGGCATCTGGAAATCACCCCTCCACTTT
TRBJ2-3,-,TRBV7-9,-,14,CASGLPGRSDTQYF,TGTGCCAGCGGATTACCAGGCAGATCAGATACGCAGTATTTT
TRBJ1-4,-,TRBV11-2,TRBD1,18,CASSYWTGGAKTNEKLFF,TGTGCCAGCAGCTATTGGACAGGGGGCGCGAAAACTAATGAAAAACTGTTTTTT
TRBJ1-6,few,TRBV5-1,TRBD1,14,CASSYGQGNSPLHF,TGCGCCAGCAGCTACGGACAGGGAAATTCACCCCTCCACTTT
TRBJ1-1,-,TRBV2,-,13,CASSGQRNTEAFF,TGTGCCAGCAGTGGCCAACGGAACACTGAAGCTTTCTTT
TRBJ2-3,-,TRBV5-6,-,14,CASSLGTKTDTQYF,TGTGCCAGCAGCTTAGGGACAAAAACAGATACGCAGTATTTT
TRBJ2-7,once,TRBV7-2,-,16,CASSLGTPLGTYEQYF,TGTGCCAGCAGCTTAGGGACCCCACTGGGGACCTACGAGCAGTACTTC
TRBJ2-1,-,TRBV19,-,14,CASRAGTRNDEQFF,TGTGCCAGTAGGGCCGGGACCCGCAACGATGAGCAGTTCTTC
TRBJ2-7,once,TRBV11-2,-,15,CASSLVGGGPYEQYF,TGTGCCAGCAGCTTAGTAGGCGGGGGCCCATACGAGCAGTACTTC
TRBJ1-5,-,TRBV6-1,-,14,CASSVTGNGQPQHF,TGTGCCAGCAGTGTCACAGGGAACGGTCAGCCCCAGCATTTT
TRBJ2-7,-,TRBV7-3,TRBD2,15,CASSLTSGSSYEQYF,TGTGCCAGCAGCTTGACTAGCGGTAGCTCCTACGAGCAGTACTTC
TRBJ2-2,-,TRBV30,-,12,CAWMRGAGELFF,TGTGCCTGGATGAGAGGTGCGGGGGAGCTGTTTTTT
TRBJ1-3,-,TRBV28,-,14,CASSLAGLGNTIYF,TGTGCCAGCAGTTTGGCAGGGCTTGGAAACACCATATATTTT
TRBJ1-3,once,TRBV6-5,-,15,CASSRTGTSGNTIYF,TGTGCCAGCAGCCGGACCGGGACATCTGGAAACACCATATATTTT
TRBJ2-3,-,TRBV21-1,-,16,CASSKGSGGDPDTQYF,TGTGCCAGCAGCAAGGGATCTGGGGGAGACCCAGATACGCAGTATTTT
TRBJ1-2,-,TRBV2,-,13,CASTAVANYGYTF,TGTGCCAGCACGGCAGTAGCTAACTATGGCTACACCTTC
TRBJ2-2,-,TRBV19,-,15,CASSTSPANTGELFF,TGTGCCAGTAGTACATCCCCTGCGAACACCGGGGAGCTGTTTTTT
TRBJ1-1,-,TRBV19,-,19,CASSQGRDLNPKKNTEAFF,TGTGCCAGTAGCCAGGGCCGGGATCTAAACCCGAAGAAGAACACTGAAGCTTTCTTT
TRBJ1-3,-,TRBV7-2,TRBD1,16,CASSLQGAYSGNTIYF,TGTGCCAGCAGCTTACAGGGGGCGTACTCTGGAAACACCATATATTTT
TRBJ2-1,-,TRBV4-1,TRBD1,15,CASSVRDSQYNEQFF,TGCGCCAGCAGCGTCCGGGACAGCCAATACAATGAGCAGTTCTTC
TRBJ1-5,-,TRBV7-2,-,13,CASSWGPNQPQHF,TGTGCCAGCAGCTGGGGGCCCAATCAGCCCCAGCATTTT
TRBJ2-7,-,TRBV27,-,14,CASSLFSPLDEQYF,TGTGCCAGCAGTTTATTCAGCCCCCTGGATGAGCAGTACTTC
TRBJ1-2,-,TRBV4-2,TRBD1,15,CASSQDGTGTGGYTF,TGTGCCAGCAGCCAAGACGGGACAGGGACGGGGGGCTACACCTTC
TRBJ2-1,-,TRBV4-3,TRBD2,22,CASSQEAIRQGASGSSYNEQFF,TGCGCCAGCAGCCAAGAAGCGATCCGACAGGGAGCTAGCGGGAGTTCCTACAATGAGCAGTTCTTC
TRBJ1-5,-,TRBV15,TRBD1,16,CATSRRRQGPNQPQHF,TGTGCCACCAGCAGGCGTCGACAGGGACCCAATCAGCCCCAGCATTTT
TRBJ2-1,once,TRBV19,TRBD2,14,CASSEVAGGVEQFF,TGTGCCAGTAGTGAGGTAGCGGGTGGGGTTGAGCAGTTCTTC
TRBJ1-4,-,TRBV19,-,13,CASAGGRKEKLFF,TGTGCCAGTGCGGGGGGGCGTAAAGAAAAACTGTTTTTT
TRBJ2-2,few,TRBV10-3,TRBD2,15,CAIGGPAGNTGELFF,TGTGCCATCGGAGGCCCAGCGGGAAACACCGGGGAGCTGTTTTTT
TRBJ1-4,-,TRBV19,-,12,CASKGQEEKLFF,TGTGCCAGTAAGGGGCAGGAGGAAAAACTGTTTTTT
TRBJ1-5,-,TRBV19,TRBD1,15,CASSALDRDNQPQHF,TGTGCCAGTAGTGCCTTGGACAGGGACAATCAGCCCCAGCATTTT
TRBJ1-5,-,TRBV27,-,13,CASSFASNQPQHF,TGTGCCAGCAGTTTTGCTAGCAATCAGCCCCAGCATTTT
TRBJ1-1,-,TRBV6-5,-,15,CASSYLRISNTEAFF,TGTGCCAGCAGTTACCTTAGGATTTCGAACACTGAAGCTTTCTTT
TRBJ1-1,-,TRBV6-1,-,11,CASGGLTEAFF,TGTGCCAGCGGGGGGCTGACTGAAGCTTTCTTT
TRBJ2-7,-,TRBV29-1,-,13,CSVERMSSYEQYF,TGCAGCGTTGAGCGGATGAGCTCCTACGAGCAGTACTTC
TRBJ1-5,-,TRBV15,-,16,CATSRDLGMSNQPQHF,TGTGCCACCAGCAGAGATCTGGGTATGAGCAATCAGCCCCAGCATTTT
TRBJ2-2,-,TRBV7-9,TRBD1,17,CASSSRDRLTNTGELFF,TGTGCCAGCAGCTCCCGGGACAGGTTGACCAACACCGGGGAGCTGTTTTTT